A single sample gave rise to the 32 T cell receptor beta chains below, sequenced in a study of shared clonotypes between healthy human individuals. Measured with immunoSEQ multiplex PCR; TCRdb has only the in-frame clones, and not every one. The sample yields about 2.3 million clones, roughly 90% seen once. The material sequenced was naive CD4+ T cells from PBMCs. Noted subset: CD45RA+ positively selected. Every receptor here comes from a man aged 18 to 29 in good health. Some clones in this sample may be carry-over from other donors' samples.

This chain links TRBV7-2 with TRBJ1-1; 11 bases agree with TRBD1. Germline trimming cut 1 base from V and 7 bases from J; bases unmatched to any gene: 11. The CDR3 runs to 17 residues. Germline CDR1 and CDR2: SGHTA and FQGNSA. CDR3 loop: CASSLVVRTGGFDEAFF. The DNA of the CDR3 is TGTGCCAGCAGCTTAGTTGTCCGGACAGGGGGCTTTGATGAAGCTTTCTTT.

This clone was counted a single time. V usage is TRBV29-1 and J usage is TRBJ2-3, with 9 bases fitting TRBD2. The V and J ends lost 5 bases and 3 bases, in that order; junction bases with no gene match: 3. Germline values: CDR1 SQVTM, CDR2 ANQGSEA. The CDR3 contains 13 residues. In DNA form, the CDR3 reads TGCAGCGTTATAGCGGGAGTTACAGATACGCAGTATTTT. Translating it yields CSVIAGVTDTQYF.

This chain connects TRBV10-3 to TRBJ2-7; 13 bases match TRBD2. The CDR3 covers 16 residues. The germline V gene encodes CDR1 ENHRY and CDR2 SYGVKD. With V trimmed by 5 bases and J by 7 bases, 11 bases remained unmatched. This CDR3 is CAISKSNMGLAGEQYF. In DNA form, the CDR3 reads TGTGCCATCAGTAAATCGAACATGGGACTAGCGGGAGAGCAGTACTTC.

This chain connects TRBV5-6 to TRBJ1-1; D remains ambiguous. CDR1 is SGHDT and CDR2 is YYEEEE in the germline V gene. V was clipped by 5 bases and J by 9 bases, with 14 bases between them. CDR3 length: 12 amino acids. CDR3 sequence reads: CASRTTSSQAFF. CDR3 coding DNA: TGTGCCAGCAGAACGACATCATCCCAAGCTTTCTTT.

This clone has more than one count but fewer than ten. At the DNA level, this CDR3 is encoded by other sequences in the same sample as well. The chain joins TRBV9 to TRBJ2-3; D not certain. CDR1 and CDR2 (germline): SGDLS, YYNGEE. V shed 0 bases and J shed 0 bases, with 5 bases lying between them. The CDR3 is 14 residues long. The CDR3 here is CASSVAGSTDTQYF. CDR3 sequence (DNA): TGTGCCAGCAGCGTAGCTGGGAGCACAGATACGCAGTATTTT. The variable domain in full, with the rest retrieved from reference TRBV9 and TRBJ2-3, is DSGVTQTPKHLITATGQRVTLRCSPRSGDLSVYWYQQSLDQGLQFLIQYYNGEERAKGNILERFSAQQFPDLHSELNLSSLELGDSALYFCASSVAGSTDTQYFGPGTRLTVL.

The chain couples TRBV6-5 to TRBJ1-4; 7 bases agree with TRBD1. Germline V lookup: CDR1 MNHEY, CDR2 SVGAGI. With 4 bases clipped from V and 8 bases from J, the junction kept 7 bases outside the gene matches. This CDR3 spans 14 amino acids. The DNA of the CDR3 is TGTGCCAGCAGTTTAACAGGGGAACGGGAAAAACTGTTTTTT. Translating gives CASSLTGEREKLFF.

The chain has TRBV28 and TRBJ2-7; no definite D call. From germline, CDR1 is MDHEN and CDR2 SYDVKM. Between the trimmed V and J ends, which lost 5 bases and 8 bases, there was a span of 13 bases. The CDR3 is 12 residues long. The CDR3 nucleotides are TGTGCCAGCAGTCCGTCCCCGGTCCAGCAGTACTTC. Amino acids: CASSPSPVQQYF.

A note on this clone: Additional DNA sequences in this sample encode the identical CDR3. The V call is TRBV5-4, the J call TRBJ2-3; D not certain. CDR3 length: 13 residues. Germline V gene data show CDR1 as SGHNT and CDR2 as YYREEE (reference sequence). V was trimmed by 2 bases and J by 4 bases, leaving 8 bases between them. CDR3 loop: CASSLGLPDTQYF. CDR3 in DNA: TGTGCCAGCAGCTTAGGTTTACCAGATACGCAGTATTTT.

The chain employs TRBV11-2 and TRBJ2-7, with D unresolved. CDR1 and CDR2 (germline): SGHAT, FQNNGV. V lost 1 base and J 6 bases, leaving 4 bases between the germline ends. The length of the CDR3 is 11 residues. CDR3 nucleotide sequence: TGTGCCAGCAGCTTAGTTTCCGAGCAGTACTTC. This gives the protein CASSLVSEQYF.

The J gene is TRBJ2-3, the V gene TRBV30; 9 bases align to TRBD1. Germline CDR1 and CDR2: GTSNPN and SVGIG (reference sequence). The CDR3 loop spans 15 amino acids. V was clipped by 0 bases and J by 1 base; unmatched bases: 2. CDR3 amino acids: CAWSVDRGGTDTQYF. The CDR3 nucleotides read TGTGCCTGGAGTGTAGACAGGGGGGGCACAGATACGCAGTATTTT.

This chain connects TRBV6-6 to TRBJ1-2; D ambiguous. The V and J ends lost 5 bases and 3 bases respectively, with 13 bases between them. The germline CDR1 and CDR2 sequences are MNHNY and SVGAGI (reference sequence). This CDR3 has 14 amino acids. CDR3 sequence (DNA): TGTGCCAGCAGTCCGTCCCGGGTCTACTATGGCTACACCTTC. Amino acids: CASSPSRVYYGYTF.

This chain uses TRBV6-1 with TRBJ1-1; possible D gene TRBD1, 6 bases. Trimming stripped 3 bases from V and 4 bases from J, with 18 bases between. Germline assignment: CDR1 MNHNS and CDR2 SASEGT. The CDR3 spans 16 residues. Here the CDR3 DNA reads TGTGCCAGCAGTGACATCCCCTTACAGGGTCCCACTGAAGCTTTCTTT. It specifies CASSDIPLQGPTEAFF.

The V call is TRBV19, the J call TRBJ2-2; TRBD2 matches 7 bases. Germline assignment: CDR1 LNHDA and CDR2 SQIVND (reference sequence). V lost 0 bases, J lost 6 bases, and 4 bases stayed unmatched. The CDR3 is 15 amino acids. The CDR3 sequence: CASSIDQTSAGELFF. CDR3 coding DNA: TGTGCCAGTAGTATAGATCAAACTAGCGCCGGGGAGCTGTTTTTT.

A few counts support this clone. The rearrangement joins TRBV11-1 to TRBJ1-1; D unclear. V dropped 3 bases and J dropped 1 base, with 12 bases sitting between them. The germline V gene encodes CDR1 SGHAT and CDR2 FQDESV (reference sequence). This CDR3 is built from 15 residues. The CDR3 sequence is CASSFGWFGNTEAFF. Here the CDR3 DNA reads TGTGCCAGCAGCTTCGGGTGGTTCGGGAACACTGAAGCTTTCTTT.

This clone was picked up one time. V usage is TRBV27 and J usage is TRBJ2-5, with D perhaps matching TRBD1 (6 bases). The ends were cut back, 2 bases at V and 5 bases at J, with 15 bases in the middle. This CDR3 has 15 amino acids. Germline lookup yields CDR1 MNHEY and CDR2 SMNVEV (reference sequence). The CDR3 loop is CASSLSTGLLETQYF. The CDR3 DNA sequence: TGTGCCAGCAGTTTAAGTACAGGGTTGTTGGAGACCCAGTACTTC.

The V and J genes are TRBV2 and TRBJ2-1; D not certain. With 10 bases removed from V and 5 bases from J, the gap between germline ends came to 18 bases. CDR3 size: 14 residues. Per the germline V gene, CDR1 is SNHLY and CDR2 is FYNNEI. In DNA, the CDR3 is TGTGCCACCACCGAATTGGGCTCTCACAATGAGCAGTTCTTC. This encodes CATTELGSHNEQFF.

Regarding this clone: This CDR3 is also generated by other DNA sequences in the sample. The CDR3 spells CASSPRESYEQYF. The CDR3 DNA follows: TGTGCCAGCTCACCACGGGAGTCCTACGAGCAGTACTTC. The chain joins TRBV18 to TRBJ2-7; D is perhaps TRBD2 (5 bases). Trimming stripped 1 base from V and 1 base from J, with 5 bases between. The CDR3 runs 13 residues. Germline loops: CDR1 KGHSH, CDR2 LQKENI.

The rearrangement uses TRBV7-3 and TRBJ2-2; D not certain. The CDR3 has 13 residues. V gave up 2 bases and J gave up 1 base, with 2 bases separating them. Germline V gives CDR1 SGHTA, CDR2 FQGTGA. The CDR3 nucleotides are TGTGCCAGCAGCTTAGAGAACACCGGGGAGCTGTTTTTT. Translating it yields CASSLENTGELFF.

The chain is built from TRBV4-2 and TRBJ1-3, with D perhaps TRBD1 (5 bases). The CDR3 length is 16 residues. V shed 4 bases and J shed 2 bases, with 15 bases lying between them. Germline V lookup: CDR1 LGHNA, CDR2 YNFKEQ. CDR3 DNA sequence: TGTGCCAGCAGCCGAACATTTTCGGGGCCTGGAAACACCATATATTTT. This gives the protein CASSRTFSGPGNTIYF.

The chain links TRBV28 to TRBJ1-3, with no clear D. CDR1 and CDR2 from the germline V gene are MDHEN and SYDVKM. Trimming stripped 8 bases from V and 5 bases from J, with 13 bases between. The CDR3 sequence is 13 residues long. CDR3 loop: CASSQLERNTIYF. In DNA form, the CDR3 reads TGTGCCAGCTCGCAGCTGGAACGAAACACCATATATTTT.

V is TRBV6-5 and J is TRBJ2-2; 9 bases map to TRBD1. Trimming cost V 6 bases and J 4 bases; bases outside gene matches: 3. Germline V lookup: CDR1 MNHEY, CDR2 SVGAGI. The CDR3 length is 14 residues. The CDR3 nucleotides read TGTGCCAGCAGGGACAGGGGAGGCACCGGGGAGCTGTTTTTT. Translated, it gives CASRDRGGTGELFF.

This chain connects TRBV28 to TRBJ2-1; a weak D match, TRBD2 (6 bases). The germline V and J ends were trimmed by 8 bases and 13 bases, with 15 bases remaining between them. Germline V gives CDR1 MDHEN, CDR2 SYDVKM. The CDR3 totals 11 residues. The CDR3 sequence is CASPGGRGQFF. The CDR3 coding sequence is TGTGCCAGCCCGGGCGGGCGGGGCCAGTTCTTC.

The chain uses TRBV2 and TRBJ2-1; 12 nucleotides align to TRBD2. CDR3 size: 16 residues. The trim removed 4 bases at V and 4 bases at J, leaving 5 bases unmatched. Per the germline V gene, CDR1 is SNHLY and CDR2 is FYNNEI. As DNA, the CDR3 is TGTGCCAGCAGTGGTCGGACTAGCGGGGTATACAATGAGCAGTTCTTC. It yields the protein CASSGRTSGVYNEQFF. The whole variable domain, remainder taken from reference TRBV2 and TRBJ2-1, is EPEVTQTPSHQVTQMGQEVILRCVPISNHLYFYWYRQILGQKVEFLVSFYNNEISEKSEIFDDQFSVERPDGSNFTLKIRSTKLEDSAMYFCASSGRTSGVYNEQFFGPGTRLTVL.

The rearrangement links TRBV9 to TRBJ1-3, with D perhaps matching TRBD1 (5 bases). The length of the CDR3 is 13 residues. Germline assignment: CDR1 SGDLS and CDR2 YYNGEE. Between the trimmed V and J ends, which lost 0 bases and 8 bases, there was a span of 9 bases. CDR3 nucleotides: TGTGCCAGCAGCGTAGGGGGCGACGACACCATATATTTT. It specifies CASSVGGDDTIYF.

This clone was observed once. This rearrangement joins TRBV27 to TRBJ2-3, with a tentative D call TRBD2 (5 bases). Trimming removed 3 bases at V and 2 bases at J, with 9 bases between. Germline-derived CDR1 and CDR2 are MNHEY and SMNVEV (reference sequence). This CDR3 contains 14 residues. The chain's CDR3 is CASSFDYTTDTQYF. CDR3 nucleotide sequence: TGTGCCAGCAGTTTCGACTACACCACAGATACGCAGTATTTT.

The chain uses TRBV27 and TRBJ2-6, with 11 nucleotides matching TRBD1. The CDR3 is 21 residues long. CDR1 is MNHEY and CDR2 is SMNVEV in the germline V gene (reference sequence). Trimming cost V 5 bases and J 1 base; bases outside gene matches: 16. The CDR3 is CASSGRGTGGLLESGANVLTF. CDR3 in DNA: TGTGCCAGCAGTGGGCGCGGGACAGGGGGGCTTTTGGAGTCTGGGGCCAACGTCCTGACTTTC.

The CDR3, as DNA: TGCGCCAGCAGCCAAGTTGGGACGGCGAACACCGGGGAGCTGTTTTTT. It is translated as CASSQVGTANTGELFF. This chain uses TRBV4-3 with TRBJ2-2; D assignment may be TRBD1 or TRBD2 (5 bases each). This CDR3 region has 16 residues. The germline V gene encodes CDR1 LGHNA and CDR2 YSLEER. V was clipped by 1 base and J by 0 bases, with 9 bases between them.

V is TRBV4-2 and J is TRBJ2-1; 14 nucleotides match TRBD2. The V gene end was trimmed by 0 bases and the J gene end by 15 bases; junction bases not matched to a gene: 10. This CDR3 comprises 16 residues. Per germline, CDR1 LGHNA and CDR2 YNFKEQ. CDR3 in amino acids: CASSQEGGTSGSERFF. Written as DNA, the CDR3 is TGTGCCAGCAGCCAAGAGGGGGGGACTAGCGGGAGCGAGAGGTTCTTC.

The chain uses TRBV28 and TRBJ1-1; D is unclear. From germline, CDR1 is MDHEN and CDR2 SYDVKM. This CDR3 is 13 amino acids long. V shed 3 bases and J shed 4 bases, with 9 bases lying between them. CDR3 region: CASSFRSGTEAFF. The CDR3 coding sequence is TGTGCCAGCAGTTTCCGATCTGGCACTGAAGCTTTCTTT. The full variable domain, in which reference TRBV28 and TRBJ1-1 provide the parts outside the CDR3, is DVKVTQSSRYLVKRTGEKVFLECVQDMDHENMFWYRQDPGLGLRLIYFSYDVKMKEKGDIPEGYSVSREKKERFSLILESASTNQTSMYLCASSFRSGTEAFFGQGTRLTVV.

This clone has only one observation. The rearrangement uses TRBV19 and TRBJ1-1, with 8 bases fitting TRBD1. CDR3 size: 13 residues. Trimming removed 2 bases from V and 6 bases from J; junction bases left unmatched: 2. The germline V gene encodes CDR1 LNHDA and CDR2 SQIVND (reference sequence). CDR3 in amino acids: CASSIRQGPEAFF. CDR3 sequence (DNA): TGTGCCAGTAGTATACGACAGGGGCCTGAAGCTTTCTTT.

The chain employs TRBV27 and TRBJ1-2, with D unresolved. The CDR3 runs 11 residues. Looked up from germline, CDR1 is MNHEY and CDR2 is SMNVEV (reference sequence). V lost 6 bases and J 6 bases, leaving 8 bases between the germline ends. CDR3 sequence: CASRSWDGYTF. CDR3 nucleotides: TGTGCCAGCAGGAGTTGGGATGGCTACACCTTC.

This chain links TRBV7-9 with TRBJ1-1, with D hard to call. CDR1 and CDR2 (germline): SEHNR, FQNEAQ (reference sequence). V lost 5 bases to trimming and J lost 1 base, with 8 bases between them. The CDR3 totals 13 residues. CDR3 in DNA: TGTGCCAGCAGCCCAAGTTCGAACACTGAAGCTTTCTTT. It encodes CASSPSSNTEAFF.